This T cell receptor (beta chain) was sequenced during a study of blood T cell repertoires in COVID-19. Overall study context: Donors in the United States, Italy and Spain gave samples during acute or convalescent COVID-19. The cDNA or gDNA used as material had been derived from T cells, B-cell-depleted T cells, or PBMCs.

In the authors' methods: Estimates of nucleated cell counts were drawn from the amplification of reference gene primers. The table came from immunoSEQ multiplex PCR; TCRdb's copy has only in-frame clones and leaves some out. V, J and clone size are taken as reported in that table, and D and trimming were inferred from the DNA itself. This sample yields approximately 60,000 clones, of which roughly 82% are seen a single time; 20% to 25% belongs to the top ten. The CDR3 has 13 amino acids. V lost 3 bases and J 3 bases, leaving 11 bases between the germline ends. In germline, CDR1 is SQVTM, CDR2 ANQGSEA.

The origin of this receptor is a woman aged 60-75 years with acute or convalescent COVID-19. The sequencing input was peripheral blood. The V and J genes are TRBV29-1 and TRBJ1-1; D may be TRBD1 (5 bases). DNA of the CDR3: TGCAGCGTTGACCGGGGGACGGACACTGAAGCTTTCTTT. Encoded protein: CSVDRGTDTEAFF.